Listed below are T cell receptor beta chains from one sample, sequenced in a study of neurological immune-mediated disorders. TCRdb re-called the 5' RACE reads through MiXCR, storing one row per CDR3 protein. The sample includes about 39,000 distinct CDR3 sequences, approximately 7.2% seen only once; the top ten take under 6.5%. Input material: CD4+ T cells from blood. The receptors derive from a man over 45 in good health. Each CDR3 is given with its conserved first and last residue. Fields, in order: D gene, V gene, J gene, clone size, CDR3 protein, CDR3 DNA. The D gene is left open where the match is weak. Rows may omit the clone size; those that give it use once, few, many or a size class.

TRBD1	TRBV5-1	TRBJ2-7	many	CASSLVTGIGYEQYF	TGCGCCAGCAGCTTGGTGACAGGGATCGGCTACGAGCAGTACTTC
NA	TRBV6-2/TRBV6-3	TRBJ2-1	many	CASSYSQLVVVQFF	TGTGCCAGCAGTTACAGTCAGCTAGTGGTCGTGCAGTTCTTC
NA	TRBV27	TRBJ2-7	many	CASSRRMSSYEQYF	TGTGCCAGCAGCCGACGGATGAGCTCCTACGAGCAGTACTTC
NA	TRBV18	TRBJ2-7	many	CASSPQGGTDEQYF	TGTGCCAGCTCACCACAAGGGGGGACCGACGAGCAGTACTTC
NA	TRBV25-1	TRBJ1-1	many	CASSRGAIRSEAFF	TGTGCCAGCAGTCGTGGCGCAATTCGGTCTGAAGCTTTCTTT
TRBD2	TRBV18	TRBJ2-5	many	CASSPILTSGFQETQYF	TGTGCCAGCTCTCCCATCCTTACTAGCGGGTTTCAAGAGACCCAGTACTTC
TRBD2	TRBV11-1	TRBJ2-1	many	CASSLMTSGSYNEQFF	TGTGCCAGCAGCTTGATGACTAGCGGGAGCTACAATGAGCAGTTCTTC
NA	TRBV5-1	TRBJ2-3	many	CASSPSGSSRTDTQYF	TGCGCCAGCAGCCCATCCGGGTCTTCGCGTACAGATACGCAGTATTTT
NA	TRBV30	TRBJ1-1	NA	CAWSEAGNTEAFF	TGTGCCTGGAGTGAGGCGGGGAACACTGAAGCTTTCTTT
NA	TRBV29-1	TRBJ2-7	NA	CSVEGERRGAEQYF	TGCAGCGTTGAGGGGGAGCGGAGGGGGGCGGAGCAGTACTTC
NA	TRBV20-1	TRBJ2-3	many	CSAPGWNTQYF	TGCAGTGCGCCGGGATGGAATACGCAGTATTTT
TRBD2	TRBV12-3/TRBV12-4	TRBJ2-2	many	CASSFGGLAGGPFTGELFF	TGTGCCAGCAGTTTCGGCGGACTAGCGGGAGGGCCATTCACCGGGGAGCTGTTTTTT
TRBD2	TRBV7-2	TRBJ2-7	many	CASSPSGRFYEQYF	TGTGCCAGCAGCCCGAGCGGGAGGTTCTACGAGCAGTACTTC
TRBD2	TRBV5-6	TRBJ2-3	many	CASRRGLAGLHTSDTQYF	TGTGCCAGCAGACGGGGACTAGCGGGTCTCCACACCTCAGATACGCAGTATTTT
NA	TRBV12-3/TRBV12-4	TRBJ2-4	many	CASSSPRSGLAKNIQYF	TGTGCCAGCAGTTCCCCCCGTAGCGGCCTTGCCAAAAACATTCAGTACTTC
NA	TRBV6-5	TRBJ1-2	NA	CASSYGVNFGYTF	TGTGCCAGCAGTTATGGGGTGAACTTTGGCTACACCTTC
NA	TRBV5-1	TRBJ2-1	many	CASSYESPEQFF	TGCGCCAGCAGCTACGAGAGCCCGGAGCAGTTCTTC
NA	TRBV5-1	TRBJ1-2	many	CASSLTAYGYTF	TGCGCCAGCAGCTTGACAGCCTATGGCTACACCTTC
TRBD1	TRBV7-2	TRBJ2-5	many	CASSHRDRAPETQYF	TGTGCCAGCAGCCACAGAGACAGGGCCCCCGAGACCCAGTACTTC
TRBD2	TRBV29-1	TRBJ2-1	many	CSVAVGGSSYNEQFF	TGCAGCGTTGCGGTGGGCGGGAGCTCCTACAATGAGCAGTTCTTC
TRBD1	TRBV7-8	TRBJ2-7	many	CASSLAQGYEQYF	TGTGCCAGCAGCTTAGCACAGGGGTACGAGCAGTACTTC
TRBD1	TRBV28	TRBJ2-2	many	CASRIQGTTGELFF	TGTGCCAGCAGGATACAGGGGACCACCGGGGAGCTGTTTTTT
NA	TRBV20-1	TRBJ1-5	NA	CSARMGAQPQHF	TGCAGTGCTAGGATGGGGGCTCAGCCCCAGCATTTT
NA	TRBV24-1	TRBJ2-1	many	CATRGTPGSNEQFF	TGTGCCACCAGGGGGACACCCGGCAGCAATGAGCAGTTCTTC
TRBD2	TRBV5-1	TRBJ2-1	many	CASNSQGAGGRSYNEQFF	TGCGCCAGCAACTCACAGGGAGCGGGAGGTCGCTCCTACAATGAGCAGTTCTTC
TRBD2	TRBV5-1	TRBJ2-1	many	CASSGGLADSYNEQFF	TGCGCCAGCAGCGGCGGACTAGCGGACTCCTACAATGAGCAGTTCTTC
NA	TRBV4-1	TRBJ2-1	many	CASSTGTRYNNEQFF	TGCGCCAGCTCTACCGGGACCAGATATAACAATGAGCAGTTCTTC
NA	TRBV7-2	TRBJ1-1	many	CASSLLSGVTEAFF	TGTGCCAGCAGCTTACTTTCGGGGGTCACTGAAGCTTTCTTT
TRBD1	TRBV7-9	TRBJ2-2	many	CASSLVVGTGTNTGELFF	TGTGCCAGCAGCTTAGTTGTCGGGACAGGGACGAACACCGGGGAGCTGTTTTTT